A selection of T cell receptor beta chains follows, all from one sample in a study of a mutant IDH1 vaccine in newly diagnosed glioma. The repertoire was sequenced with immunoSEQ multiplex PCR; TCRdb's copy has only in-frame clones and lacks some. Of 25,000 to 30,000 clones listed, roughly four fifths were seen once; the top ten hold just over 7.5%. These receptors have no known antigen. This specimen consisted of PBMCs, obtained from a glioma patient whose treatment included an IDH1 peptide vaccine. All receptors come from a man over 45 with glioma. Both conserved end residues are part of each CDR3. The D gene is left open where the match is weak. For some rows the clone size is stated as once, few or many, or as a class when expanded; others skip it.

v_call	clone_size	j_call	d_call	cdr3_nt	cdr3_aa
TRBV2	-	TRBJ1-6	-	TGTGCCAGCAGTGAGGTTCGGCTCCTCCACTTT	CASSEVRLLHF
TRBV29-1	-	TRBJ2-2	-	TGCAGCGTCCTAAGGGGGGGATGGACCGGGGAGCTGTTTTTT	CSVLRGGWTGELFF
TRBV2	-	TRBJ2-3	-	TGTGCCAGCACTTTGAGTTGGGCATCAGATACGCAGTATTTT	CASTLSWASDTQYF
TRBV6-1	-	TRBJ1-4	-	TGTGCCAGCACCCTAGGGGGGGAAGTGGATGAAAAACTGTTTTTT	CASTLGGEVDEKLFF
TRBV5-1	-	TRBJ1-4	-	TGCGCCAGCAGCCCGAAAGGGCTTTTCCTAGAAAAACTGTTTTTT	CASSPKGLFLEKLFF
TRBV7-9	-	TRBJ2-7	TRBD1	TGTGCCAGCAGCCAGAGACAGGGGGCCTACGAGCAGTACTTC	CASSQRQGAYEQYF
TRBV30	few	TRBJ1-5	-	TGTGCCTGGAGTGTCAGGGAAGGTCAGCCCCAGCATTTT	CAWSVREGQPQHF
TRBV9	-	TRBJ2-7	-	TGTGCCAGCAGTGAGGGGACGGACTACGCCTACGAGCAGTACTTC	CASSEGTDYAYEQYF
TRBV5-5	-	TRBJ1-5	-	TGTGCCAGCAGCTGGGGGTGGGGGGCCGATCAGCCCCAGCATTTT	CASSWGWGADQPQHF
TRBV6-1	-	TRBJ1-5	TRBD1	TGTGCCAGCAGTGGGGGACAGGGGCTGTATCAGCCCCAGCATTTT	CASSGGQGLYQPQHF
TRBV29-1	-	TRBJ2-5	-	TGCAGCACGGACCCGGAGGGATTGGAGACCCAGTACTTC	CSTDPEGLETQYF
TRBV7-2	-	TRBJ2-7	TRBD1	TGTGCCAGCAGCTTAAAGGGACAGGGGGTGTGGGAGCAGTACTTC	CASSLKGQGVWEQYF
TRBV29-1	-	TRBJ2-7	-	TGCAGCGTTGAAATGACCTCCTCGAGTGAGCAGTACTTC	CSVEMTSSSEQYF
TRBV5-6	-	TRBJ2-1	-	TGTGCCAGCAGGGGGGACTTTTTGAATGAGCAGTTCTTC	CASRGDFLNEQFF
TRBV6-1	-	TRBJ1-5	-	TGTGCCAGCAGTGAAGTTTCCAATCAGCCCCAGCATTTT	CASSEVSNQPQHF
TRBV2	few	TRBJ1-1	-	TGTGCCAGCAGTGAAGAGACCTACTGGGACACTGAAGCTTTCTTT	CASSEETYWDTEAFF
TRBV27	-	TRBJ1-2	-	TGTGCCAGCAGTTTATCAGGTCAGGGCTATGGCTACACCTTC	CASSLSGQGYGYTF
TRBV5-4	once	TRBJ2-7	TRBD2	TGTGCCAGCAGCTCCCAGCGGGGGGGCGGATACGAGCAGTACTTC	CASSSQRGGGYEQYF
TRBV5-1	-	TRBJ1-5	-	TGCGCCAGCAGCTTGTCGGGACATAATCAGCCCCAGCATTTT	CASSLSGHNQPQHF
TRBV5-1	-	TRBJ2-2	-	TGCGCCAGCAGCTACCAGGGAAACACCGGGGAGCTGTTTTTT	CASSYQGNTGELFF
TRBV28	-	TRBJ2-7	-	TGTGCCAGCATCGCACCTGACGGAACCGACTACGAGCAGTACTTC	CASIAPDGTDYEQYF
TRBV4-1	-	TRBJ2-7	-	TGCGCCAGCAGCCAAGCGGGCTCTGGAGGCGAGCAGTACTTC	CASSQAGSGGEQYF